The next 17 T cell receptor beta chains were all read from a single sample in a study of T cell responses to AZD1222 COVID-19 vaccine. Here immunoSEQ multiplex PCR was the method, and the copy in TCRdb shows in-frame clones only, minus some. The sample includes 140,000 or so clones, about 93% of them seen just once. The source was peripheral blood, collected 28 days after the second AZD1222 dose. The receptor source for this set is an adult who received the AZD1222 COVID-19 vaccine.

The CDR3 loop reads CASSQQGSSYNSPLHF. For the CDR3, the DNA is TGTGCCAGTAGTCAACAGGGTAGCTCCTATAATTCACCCCTCCACTTT. This chain uses TRBV19 with TRBJ1-6, with D possibly TRBD1 on 6 matching bases. With 5 bases removed from V and 0 bases from J, the gap between germline ends came to 11 bases. The germline V gene has CDR1 LNHDA and CDR2 SQIVND (reference sequence). This CDR3 comprises 16 residues.

The count of this clone is one. V usage is TRBV28 and J usage is TRBJ2-7; tentative D call: TRBD1 (5 bases). The V end was cut by 4 bases, the J end by 3 bases, with 13 bases between. The CDR3 covers 14 residues. Germline assignment: CDR1 MDHEN and CDR2 SYDVKM. This CDR3 is CASSSWQGVYEQYF. In nucleotides, the CDR3 is TGTGCCAGCAGTTCCTGGCAGGGTGTCTACGAGCAGTACTTC.

This rearrangement joins TRBV7-8 to TRBJ1-1; no reliable D call. V was shortened by 6 bases and J by 1 base, with 18 bases between the two germline ends. This CDR3 is 16 amino acids long. The germline V gene encodes CDR1 SGHVS and CDR2 FQNEAQ. The CDR3 reads CASRTVQRTENTEAFF. The CDR3 DNA follows: TGTGCCAGCAGGACCGTCCAGCGGACTGAGAACACTGAAGCTTTCTTT.

The chain couples TRBV7-6 to TRBJ1-1; TRBD1 might be the D (5 bases). V was pared by 1 base and J by 3 bases, with 12 bases between. The CDR3 is 15 amino acids. CDR1 is SGHVS, CDR2 FNYEAQ, per germline. The CDR3 DNA sequence: TGTGCCAGCAGCTTAGTAGGGACTGGGGACACTGAAGCTTTCTTT. Its protein is CASSLVGTGDTEAFF.

This clone was seen only a few times. The V gene is TRBV6-5, the J gene TRBJ2-7, with 9 bases matching TRBD2. The CDR3 sequence is 14 residues long. The germline V gene has CDR1 MNHEY and CDR2 SVGAGI. V lost 10 bases to trimming and J lost 2 bases; unmatched junction nucleotides: 9. The CDR3 nucleotides read TGTGCCACTAAAATAGCGGGAGCTACCTACGAGCAGTACTTC. Its translation is CATKIAGATYEQYF.

The V gene is TRBV7-3, the J gene TRBJ2-1, with 10 positions matching TRBD1. CDR3 length: 16 amino acids. Germline trimming cut 4 bases from V and 4 bases from J; bases unmatched to any gene: 7. Germline V gene data show CDR1 as SGHTA and CDR2 as FQGTGA. The CDR3 region has the DNA TGTGCCAGCAGCTGGGGATCGGGACAGGGGTACAATGAGCAGTTCTTC. It specifies CASSWGSGQGYNEQFF.

The chain joins TRBV4-3 to TRBJ2-5; D is unclear. Looked up from germline, CDR1 is LGHNA and CDR2 is YSLEER. This CDR3 is built from 14 residues. Deletions cut 4 bases from V and 1 base from J, with 10 bases between. CDR3: CASSPWALQETQYF. CDR3 nucleotides: TGCGCCAGCAGCCCCTGGGCTCTCCAAGAGACCCAGTACTTC.

The V gene is TRBV4-3, the J gene TRBJ1-1, with D hard to call. Germline V gives CDR1 LGHNA, CDR2 YSLEER. Trimming pared 1 base from V and 1 base from J, leaving 7 bases between. CDR3 length: 14 amino acids. CDR3 sequence reads: CASSQVMGNTEAFF. Written as DNA, the CDR3 is TGCGCCAGCAGCCAAGTCATGGGGAACACTGAAGCTTTCTTT.

The chain links TRBV5-1 to TRBJ2-1; the match to TRBD2 covers 8 bases. The germline V gene has CDR1 SGHRS and CDR2 YFSETQ. The length of the CDR3 is 17 residues. V gave up 1 base and J gave up 5 bases; unmatched junction bases: 11. CDR3 in DNA: TGCGCCAGCAGCTTGTCTTTTAGCGGGAAGGGGGACAATGAGCAGTTCTTC. This codes for CASSLSFSGKGDNEQFF.

CDR3 amino acids: CASTKEGAGDTWETQYF. The CDR3, as DNA: TGCGCCAGCACGAAAGAAGGGGCGGGGGACACCTGGGAGACCCAGTACTTC. V usage is TRBV5-1 and J usage is TRBJ2-5; a possible D gene is TRBD2 (7 bases). Trimming left V 6 bases short and J 5 bases short, with 26 bases between. The CDR3 is made up of 17 amino acids. Germline CDR1 and CDR2: SGHRS and YFSETQ.

A remark on this clone: Other nucleotide sequences from this sample produce the same CDR3. CDR3 protein: CASSYSPPYGYTF. CDR3 nucleotides: TGTGCCAGCAGTTACTCCCCACCGTATGGCTACACCTTC. The rearrangement links TRBV6-5 to TRBJ1-2; D is unresolved. The CDR3 extends over 13 amino acids. V dropped 0 bases and J dropped 5 bases, with 7 bases sitting between them. Germline lookup yields CDR1 MNHEY and CDR2 SVGAGI.

V and J are TRBV27 and TRBJ2-7, with 8 bases that match TRBD1. V dropped 5 bases and J dropped 4; count of bases not matched to a gene: 13. Germline values: CDR1 MNHEY, CDR2 SMNVEV (reference sequence). The CDR3 sequence is 16 residues long. This CDR3 is CASSTSRPGGRYEQYF. CDR3 DNA: TGTGCCAGCAGTACCTCCCGGCCAGGGGGCAGGTACGAGCAGTACTTC.

The chain combines TRBV7-2 with TRBJ2-1; 12 nucleotides match TRBD2. The germline V gene has CDR1 SGHTA and CDR2 FQGNSA. This CDR3 is 14 amino acids long. V shed 8 bases and J 7 bases; nucleotides not matched to a gene: 6. CDR3 loop: CASRGLAGWNEQFF. DNA for the CDR3: TGTGCCAGCCGGGGACTAGCGGGCTGGAATGAGCAGTTCTTC.

The chain carries TRBV5-1 and TRBJ2-7; 10 bases match TRBD1. CDR1 is SGHRS, CDR2 YFSETQ, per germline. The CDR3 has 14 amino acids. With 3 bases clipped from V and 5 bases from J, the junction kept 5 bases outside the gene matches. DNA of the CDR3: TGCGCCAGCAGCTACGGGACAGGGGTGGACGAGCAGTACTTC. This translates into CASSYGTGVDEQYF.

The J gene is TRBJ2-7, the V gene TRBV27; 8 nucleotides align to TRBD1. The CDR3 extends over 13 amino acids. From germline, CDR1 is MNHEY and CDR2 SMNVEV (reference sequence). The J segment lost 7 bases and the V segment lost 6 bases, leaving 8 bases of the junction unmatched. This CDR3 reads CASSYDHRGEQYF. The CDR3 nucleotides are TGTGCCAGCAGCTATGACCACAGGGGGGAGCAGTACTTC.

This chain connects TRBV6-5 to TRBJ1-5, with D possibly TRBD1 on 6 matching bases. V lost 5 bases and J lost 7, with 15 bases in between. The CDR3 is 14 amino acids. Germline V lookup: CDR1 MNHEY, CDR2 SVGAGI. Here the CDR3 reads CASSQGGGHQPQHF. In DNA, the CDR3 is TGTGCCAGCAGTCAGGGTGGGGGGCACCAGCCCCAGCATTTT.

The rearrangement joins TRBV11-3 to TRBJ2-2, with D hard to call. Trimming removed 0 bases from V and 1 base from J, with 6 bases in between. This CDR3 contains 15 residues. CDR1 and CDR2 from the germline V gene are SGHNT and YENEEA. The CDR3 region is CASSLDLGNTGELFF. The DNA of the CDR3 is TGTGCCAGCAGCTTAGATCTGGGGAACACCGGGGAGCTGTTTTTT.